This T cell receptor (beta chain) was retrieved from a study of blood T cells in healthy people across ages. A sample-barcoded 5' primer and a J-beta primer mix were used in a second PCR of about 7 to 12 cycles. Individual samples furnished no less than 2.5 million CDR3-containing paired-end reads apiece. MiXCR was run by TCRdb on the 5' RACE reads, yielding one entry per CDR3 protein. Among about 510,000 distinct CDR3 sequences listed, roughly a quarter were seen once. The length of the CDR3 is 15 residues. From germline, CDR1 is SGHRS and CDR2 YFSETQ. The V and J ends lost 4 bases and 8 bases, in that order; junction bases with no gene match: 11. Findings and caveats of the study: Whereas aged donors had fewer naive CD4+ cells, long-lived donors had more of them and higher diversity.

Concerning this clonotype: Its antigen is currently unknown.

The same data also went into a second study, on T cells of mothers and their children.

The receptor comes from a boy between 2 and 10 years old in good health. This rearrangement joins TRBV5-1 to TRBJ1-4, with 7 bases matching TRBD1. Material for sequencing was blood. Here the CDR3 DNA reads TGCGCCAGCAGCCTCTTGACAGGGCTCCACGAAAAACTGTTTTTT. It is translated as CASSLLTGLHEKLFF.